This TCR beta chain was observed in a study of shared clonotypes between healthy human individuals (dated by TCRdb to the early 2020s). In terms of the full investigation: A couple of women and a few men aged 18 to 49 years were included in the cohort. To increase sequencing depth and limit assay-specific biases, different laboratories used diverse techniques to prepare libraries and sequence TCR repertoires. For each donor, CD4 naive and CD4 memory were each given three plates, CD8 naive was given two plates, and CD8 memory was given one plate. Blood TCR repertoires of five healthy adults were deeply sequenced to estimate repertoire size and the extent of clonotype sharing between individuals. Per donor, leukapheresis produced somewhere between about 0.85 and 9.5 billion PBMCs.

TCR CDR3 regions were amplified from genomic DNA by multiplex PCR using the deep immunoSEQ assay. Extracted genomic DNA from each cell subset was spread evenly across all wells of several immunoSEQ 96-well plates, with each plate serving as a replicate. Each replicate PCR for sorted subsets received about 210 ng genomic DNA, equal to about 30,000 T cell genomes. Purified libraries were measured with a Qubit 3.0 fluorometer, size-checked on a Bioanalyzer 2100, and measured again with the KAPA Library Quantification kit. Every immunoSEQ 96-well plate was sequenced on a dedicated single-read 150-cycle Illumina NextSeq 550 flow cell. The original methods were these. Because the immunoSEQ output included only junctional sequences and no quality scores, the filtering could not be the same as the filtering used for full-length reads. To assign V/J genes and CDR3, sequences were annotated against IMGT germline references using PyIR, a Python wrapper for IgBLAST v1.9. Any read was removed if the V/J assignment was weak (E-value above 1e-6), the CDR3 was missing, or the read contained stop codons, out-of-frame junctions, or ambiguous translated residues. A V3J clonotype was defined by an identical inferred V gene, J gene, and CDR3 amino acid sequence. Percentage overlap between repertoires was calculated by dividing the number of shared unique clonotypes by the size of the smaller repertoire. Repertoire richness was assessed with RTK rarefaction, the Chao1 estimator, and Recon v2.1 estimates of unobserved clonotypes. OLGA was used to compute generation probabilities for all TCRbeta clonotypes that the gDNA method yielded from a handful of donors. This immuneACCESS table, as held by TCRdb, lists in-frame sequences with V and J called but not all clones. Of the missing ones, under half trace to an unresolved V gene in checked studies; the others have no known cause. The V and J calls and clone size come from that table; D and trimming were worked out from the DNA. Within this sample are a few million clones, with under 97% of them counted one time only. The top ten hold roughly 0.13% of the sample.

V and J lose 4 bases and 3 bases, and a span of 13 bases separates them. The CDR3 contains 15 residues, cysteine and phenylalanine counted. The DNA shown is the 45-base CDR3, in frame from base 1. Based on the germline V gene, the CDR1 and CDR2 sequences are SGHTA and FQGNSA. Comments on this clone: Its antigen has not been determined. It has no much larger one-base neighbor in the sample; base qualities were not kept.

The donors were healthy, HIV-negative adults who had no recently reported acute infections or vaccinations. Only Caucasian adults living in Nashville, Tennessee, USA were represented among the donors. CD4+ T cells were enriched by magnetic negative selection; naive cells were then positively selected on CD45RA, and the negative fraction formed the memory subset. After blood collection by leukapheresis, PBMCs were isolated using Ficoll-Histopaque density gradient centrifugation and then cryopreserved in the vapor phase of liquid nitrogen. Analytical flow cytometry was used to check the purity and quantity of every magnetically sorted T cell population. From each sorted fraction, genomic DNA was isolated and quantified by UV absorbance on a Nanodrop 2000c. What the work shows at the level of the full study, not this receptor alone: Even with the large sequencing depth, rarefaction of the sorted-subset datasets indicated that sequencing was incomplete. Based on pairwise subsampling, the degree of clonotype sharing among donors was expected to be affected by sequencing depth. Compared with non-shared clonotypes, clonotypes shared by all four sorted-subset donors had higher generation probabilities. Sampling was limited to blood, and TCR repertoires in tissue likely differ from TCR repertoires in blood. Naive subsets generally had larger estimated clonotype richness than memory subsets. The genetic and exposure-history diversity represented was limited by the small number of donors. Sharing across a few donors was observed for about 5% of naive CD4, less than 4% of naive CD8, over 2% of memory CD4, and around 0.42% of memory CD8 clonotypes.

Input material: naive CD4+ T cells sorted from blood. The meaning of the sample's cell subset or site label: CD45RA+ positively selected. The rearranged segments are TRBV7-2 and TRBJ2-1; no D gene is confidently identified. The receptor was derived from a young man in good health. The CDR3 region: CASSSERSLYNEQFF. The nucleotide sequence is given as TGTGCCAGCAGCTCAGAGAGGTCCCTCTACAATGAGCAGTTCTTC.